The rows below give T cell receptor beta chains drawn from one sample of a study of cytomegalovirus exposure and HLA in healthy donors. Sequencing used immunoSEQ multiplex PCR; TCRdb keeps in-frame clones, though not all of them. The data hold about 130,000 clones, with roughly two thirds observed a single time. The sample consisted of PBMCs. These receptors were taken from a young man in good health and CMV-seropositive. Each CDR3 is given with its conserved first and last residue. Each record gives: J gene, V gene, D gene, clone size, CDR3 DNA, CDR3 protein. D genes are given only for firm matches. Clone size is shown for a subset of rows, as once, few, many or a class of expanded clone.

TRBJ2-1 | TRBV7-3 | - | few | TGTGCCAGCAGCTTAACTCCCCGACAGACACTATTGAACAATGAGCAGTTCTTC | CASSLTPRQTLLNNEQFF
TRBJ2-6 | TRBV9 | - | - | TGTGCCAGCAGCGTACAGGTCTCTGGGGCCAACGTCCTGACTTTC | CASSVQVSGANVLTF
TRBJ2-5 | TRBV5-1 | TRBD2 | - | TGCGCCAGCAGCTTTGGACTAGCGGGGATCCAAGAGACCCAGTACTTC | CASSFGLAGIQETQYF
TRBJ1-5 | TRBV7-2 | TRBD1 | - | TGTGCCAGCAGCTTAAAGGGACAGGCCAATCAGCCCCAGCATTTT | CASSLKGQANQPQHF
TRBJ2-3 | TRBV27 | TRBD2 | - | TGTGCCAGCAGTTCAACCCCCACCCTAGCGGCAACAGATACGCAGTATTTT | CASSSTPTLAATDTQYF
TRBJ1-6 | TRBV5-4 | TRBD1 | - | TGTGCCAGCAGACCCGACAGGGGGTTTTCACCCCTCCACTTT | CASRPDRGFSPLHF
TRBJ1-3 | TRBV14 | - | - | TGTGCCAGCAGCCGGTTCCAGGGGTCTGGAAACACCATATATTTT | CASSRFQGSGNTIYF
TRBJ1-5 | TRBV27 | - | - | TGTGCCAGCAGTTTCGGGACACCCGGTGGGCCCCAGCATTTT | CASSFGTPGGPQHF
TRBJ1-5 | TRBV6-1 | - | - | TGTGCCAGCCACCGGAGCCGGAATCAGCCCCAGCATTTT | CASHRSRNQPQHF
TRBJ2-7 | TRBV4-1 | - | - | TGCGCCAGCAGCCAAGACCTGGATCGGGGGAACGAGCAGTACTTC | CASSQDLDRGNEQYF
TRBJ2-5 | TRBV28 | TRBD2 | - | TGTGCCAGCAGTTACCACCGCCTAGCGGCGGGGGAGACCCAGTACTTC | CASSYHRLAAGETQYF
TRBJ1-3 | TRBV7-9 | - | - | TGTTCCAGCAGCTTATCTCTGGCAAGCTCTGGAAACACCATATATTTT | CSSSLSLASSGNTIYF
TRBJ2-7 | TRBV7-9 | TRBD2 | once | TGTGCCAGCAGCGGGTTTGGCGCGGGAGAATCCTACGAGCAGTACTTC | CASSGFGAGESYEQYF
TRBJ2-7 | TRBV5-5 | - | once | TGTGCCAGCAGCTTAGAGGGAACCTACGAGCAGTACTTC | CASSLEGTYEQYF
TRBJ1-4 | TRBV18 | - | few | TGTGCCAGCTCCCGTGAGGCCGAAAAACTGTTTTTT | CASSREAEKLFF
TRBJ2-1 | TRBV6-1 | TRBD2 | - | TGTGCCAGCAGTGAAAACAAGGGGTGGGGACTAGCGGGGTGGGGGTTCTTC | CASSENKGWGLAGWGFF
TRBJ2-7 | TRBV12-5 | TRBD2 | once | TGTGCTAGTGGTTTGGTAATTAGCGGGAGCATAGGCGAGCAGTACTTC | CASGLVISGSIGEQYF
TRBJ2-3 | TRBV20-1 | - | few | TGCAGAAGTCCGGGAGAAGATACGCAGTATTTT | CRSPGEDTQYF
TRBJ2-3 | TRBV4-2 | - | - | TGTGCCAGCAGCCAAGATATAGCGGCAGTCACAGATACGCAGTATTTT | CASSQDIAAVTDTQYF
TRBJ1-5 | TRBV5-8 | TRBD1 | - | TGTGCCAGCAGCTGGGACAGGGTCGTTCAGCCCCAGCATTTT | CASSWDRVVQPQHF
TRBJ1-1 | TRBV2 | - | - | TGTGCCAGCAGTGAACAGGGAACGAACACTGAAGCTTTCTTT | CASSEQGTNTEAFF
TRBJ1-2 | TRBV2 | TRBD1 | - | TGTGCCAGCAGTGGACAGGGGGCGAGCTACACCTTC | CASSGQGASYTF
TRBJ2-7 | TRBV5-4 | - | - | TGTGCCAGCAGCTTCAACCCCGGTCGGAGGTACTACGAGCAGTACTTC | CASSFNPGRRYYEQYF
TRBJ2-7 | TRBV28 | - | few | TGTGCCAGCATTTACGCTCCGGGCTACGAGCAGTACTTC | CASIYAPGYEQYF
TRBJ2-2 | TRBV15 | TRBD2 | - | TGTGCCACCAGCAGAGAGGGGACTAGCAGCCCCGGGGAGCTGTTTTTT | CATSREGTSSPGELFF
TRBJ2-3 | TRBV9 | - | - | TGTGCCAGCTTAGACAGGGGAGGGACAGATACGCAGTATTTT | CASLDRGGTDTQYF
TRBJ1-5 | TRBV5-6 | - | few | TGTGCCAGCAGGACCGCAGGTAGCAATCAGCCCCAGCATTTT | CASRTAGSNQPQHF
TRBJ1-1 | TRBV5-1 | TRBD1 | few | TGCGCCAGCAGCTTGGTGACAGGGGATACTGAAGCTTTCTTT | CASSLVTGDTEAFF
TRBJ2-1 | TRBV7-6 | TRBD2 | - | TGTGCCAGCAGCCGAACGACCGGGACTAGCGGTTACAATGAGCAGTTCTTC | CASSRTTGTSGYNEQFF
TRBJ1-2 | TRBV9 | - | - | TGTGCCAGCAGCGGAGATGGCTACACCTTC | CASSGDGYTF
TRBJ2-2 | TRBV5-1 | TRBD2 | - | TGCGCCAGCAGCTTGGTAGGCGGGAGTAACACCGGGGAGCTGTTTTTT | CASSLVGGSNTGELFF
TRBJ2-2 | TRBV18 | - | few | TGTGCCAGCTCACTCCTAGGGGCGAACACCGGGGAGCTGTTTTTT | CASSLLGANTGELFF
TRBJ2-1 | TRBV30 | - | few | TGTGCCTGGACGGGTCAGGGATTCGTCCCGGAGCAGTTCTTC | CAWTGQGFVPEQFF
TRBJ1-1 | TRBV19 | - | - | TGTGCCAGTAGCCGGCGTGGAGGGGCCGGAACTGAAGCTTTCTTT | CASSRRGGAGTEAFF
TRBJ2-7 | TRBV7-9 | TRBD1 | - | TGTGCCAGCAGCTCGACAGGGCTATGGATCGAGCAGTACTTC | CASSSTGLWIEQYF
TRBJ2-7 | TRBV5-5 | TRBD1 | - | TGTGCCAGCAGCTTATACACGGACAGGCTAGAGCAGTACTTC | CASSLYTDRLEQYF
TRBJ2-7 | TRBV4-2 | - | few | TGTGCCAGCAGCCAGGGCCCAACCCAACCCCTCGACGAGCAGTACTTC | CASSQGPTQPLDEQYF
TRBJ2-3 | TRBV28 | - | - | TGTGCCAGCAGTTTTGGCTCCCCCGGGACAGATACGCAGTATTTT | CASSFGSPGTDTQYF
TRBJ2-1 | TRBV12-2 | - | - | TGTGCAAGTCGCTTAGCTTCGGGGACAGGGGATAGGGATGAGCAGTTCTTC | CASRLASGTGDRDEQFF